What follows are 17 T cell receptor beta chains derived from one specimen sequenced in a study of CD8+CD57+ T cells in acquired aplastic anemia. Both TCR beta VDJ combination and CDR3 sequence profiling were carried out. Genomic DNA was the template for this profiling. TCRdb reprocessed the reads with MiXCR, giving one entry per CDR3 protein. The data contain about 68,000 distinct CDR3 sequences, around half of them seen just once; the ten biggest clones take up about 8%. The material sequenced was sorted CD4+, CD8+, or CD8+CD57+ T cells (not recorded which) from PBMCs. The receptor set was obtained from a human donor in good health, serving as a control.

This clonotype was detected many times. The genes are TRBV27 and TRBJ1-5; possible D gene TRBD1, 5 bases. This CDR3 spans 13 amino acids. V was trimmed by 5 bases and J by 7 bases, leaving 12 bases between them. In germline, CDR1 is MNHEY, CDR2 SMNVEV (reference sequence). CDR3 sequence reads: CASSIFGGQPQHF. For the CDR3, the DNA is TGTGCCAGCAGTATATTTGGGGGGCAGCCCCAGCATTTT.

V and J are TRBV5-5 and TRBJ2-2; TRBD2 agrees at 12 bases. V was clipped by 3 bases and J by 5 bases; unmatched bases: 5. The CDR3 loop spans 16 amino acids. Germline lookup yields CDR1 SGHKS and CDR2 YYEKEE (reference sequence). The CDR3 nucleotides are TGTGCCAGCAGCTGGGGACTAGCGGGTGGAACCGGGGAGCTGTTTTTT. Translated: CASSWGLAGGTGELFF.

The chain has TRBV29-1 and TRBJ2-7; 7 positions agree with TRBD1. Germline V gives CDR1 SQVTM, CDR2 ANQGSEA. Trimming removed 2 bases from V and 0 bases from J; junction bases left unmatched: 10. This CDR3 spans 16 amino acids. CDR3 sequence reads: CSVERGQLMSSYEQYF. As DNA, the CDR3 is TGCAGCGTTGAAAGGGGACAGCTTATGAGCTCCTACGAGCAGTACTTC.

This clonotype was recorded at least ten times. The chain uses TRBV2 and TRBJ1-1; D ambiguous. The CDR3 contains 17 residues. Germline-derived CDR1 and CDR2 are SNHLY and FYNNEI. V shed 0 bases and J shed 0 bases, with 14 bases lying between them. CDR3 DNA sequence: TGTGCCAGCAGTGAAGCGGCTGTGGCCTCTATGAACACTGAAGCTTTCTTT. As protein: CASSEAAVASMNTEAFF.

DNA for the CDR3: TGTGCCAGCCCCCGGGGACTAGCGGGGAGTTACAATGAGCAGTTCTTC. Translation: CASPRGLAGSYNEQFF. This chain joins TRBV2 and TRBJ2-1; 13 bases match TRBD2. The V gene's germline CDR1 is SNHLY and CDR2 FYNNEI. The junction had 8 bases not matched to a gene; V was cut back by 8 bases and J by 4 bases. There are 16 residues in the CDR3.

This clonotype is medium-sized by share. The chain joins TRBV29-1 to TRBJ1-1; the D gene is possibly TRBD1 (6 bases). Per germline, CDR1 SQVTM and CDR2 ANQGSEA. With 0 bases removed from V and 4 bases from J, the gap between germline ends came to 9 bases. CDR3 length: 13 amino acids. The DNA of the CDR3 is TGCAGCGTTGAAGACCAGGGGAGCACTGAAGCTTTCTTT. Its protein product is CSVEDQGSTEAFF.

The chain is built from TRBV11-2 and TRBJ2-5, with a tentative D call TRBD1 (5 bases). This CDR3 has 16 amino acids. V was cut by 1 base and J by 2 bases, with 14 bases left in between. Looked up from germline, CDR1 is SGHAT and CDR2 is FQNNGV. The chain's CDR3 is CASSLALSRAQETQYF. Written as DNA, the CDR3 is TGTGCCAGCAGCTTAGCCCTCTCCAGGGCTCAAGAGACCCAGTACTTC.

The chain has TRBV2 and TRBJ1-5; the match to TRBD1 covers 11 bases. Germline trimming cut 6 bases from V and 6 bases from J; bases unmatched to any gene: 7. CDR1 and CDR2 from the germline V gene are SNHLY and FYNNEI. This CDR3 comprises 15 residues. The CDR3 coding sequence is TGTGCCAGCAGGTGGGGACAGGGGGGGACTCAGCCCCAGCATTTT. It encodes CASRWGQGGTQPQHF.

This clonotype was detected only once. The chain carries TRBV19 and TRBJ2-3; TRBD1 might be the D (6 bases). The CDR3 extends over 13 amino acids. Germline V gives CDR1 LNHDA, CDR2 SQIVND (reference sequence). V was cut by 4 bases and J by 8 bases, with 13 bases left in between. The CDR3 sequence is CASSTVGAGTQYF. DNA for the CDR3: TGTGCCAGTAGTACCGTGGGGGCTGGTACGCAGTATTTT.

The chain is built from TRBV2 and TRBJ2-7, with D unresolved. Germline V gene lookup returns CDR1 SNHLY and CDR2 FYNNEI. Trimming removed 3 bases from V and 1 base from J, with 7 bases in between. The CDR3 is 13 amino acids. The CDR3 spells CASSDLYSYEQYF. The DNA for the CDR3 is TGTGCCAGCAGTGACCTCTATTCCTACGAGCAGTACTTC.

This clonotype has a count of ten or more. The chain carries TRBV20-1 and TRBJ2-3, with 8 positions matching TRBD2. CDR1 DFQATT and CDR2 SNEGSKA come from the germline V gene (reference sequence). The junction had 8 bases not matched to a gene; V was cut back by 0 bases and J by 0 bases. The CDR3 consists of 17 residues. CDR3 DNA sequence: TGCAGTGCTAGAGAGAGTATGGGACTAGGAAGCACAGATACGCAGTATTTT. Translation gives CSARESMGLGSTDTQYF.

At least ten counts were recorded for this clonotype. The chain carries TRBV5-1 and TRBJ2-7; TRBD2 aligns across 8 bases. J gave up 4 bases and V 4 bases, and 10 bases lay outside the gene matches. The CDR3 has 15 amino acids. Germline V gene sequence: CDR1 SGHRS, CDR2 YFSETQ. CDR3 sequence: CASSVTFGTSYEQYF. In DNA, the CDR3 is TGCGCCAGCAGCGTAACTTTCGGGACTAGTTACGAGCAGTACTTC.

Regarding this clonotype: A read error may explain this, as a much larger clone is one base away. In DNA form, the CDR3 reads TGCGCCGGCAGCTTGGCCTGGGATGGCTACACCTTC. Protein product: CAGSLAWDGYTF. The chain carries TRBV5-1 and TRBJ1-2; D not resolved. CDR3 length: 12 residues. Germline CDR1 reads SGHRS; CDR2 reads YFSETQ.

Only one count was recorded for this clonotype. The CDR3 DNA reads as TGTGCCAGCAGCTTAGTAACCGGTAGAGCTTTCTTT. Its protein is CASSLVTGRAFF. The chain uses TRBV7-8 and TRBJ1-1; D is unresolved. CDR1 and CDR2 (germline): SGHVS, FQNEAQ. Trimming removed 1 base at V and 10 bases at J, with 10 bases between. CDR3 length: 12 residues.

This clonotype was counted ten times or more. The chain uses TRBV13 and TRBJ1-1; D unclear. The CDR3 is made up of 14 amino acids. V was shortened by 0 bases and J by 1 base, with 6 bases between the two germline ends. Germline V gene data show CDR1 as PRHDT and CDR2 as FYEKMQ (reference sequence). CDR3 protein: CASSLGRKNTEAFF. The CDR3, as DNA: TGTGCCAGCAGCTTAGGCCGTAAGAACACTGAAGCTTTCTTT.

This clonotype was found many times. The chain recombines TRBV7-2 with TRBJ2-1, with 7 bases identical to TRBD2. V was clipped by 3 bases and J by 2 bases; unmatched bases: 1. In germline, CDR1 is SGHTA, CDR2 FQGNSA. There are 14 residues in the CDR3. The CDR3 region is CASSFLAAYNEQFF. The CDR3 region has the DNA TGTGCCAGCAGCTTCCTAGCGGCCTACAATGAGCAGTTCTTC. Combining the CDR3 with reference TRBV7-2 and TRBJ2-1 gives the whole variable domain GAGVSQSPSNKVTEKGKDVELRCDPISGHTALYWYRQSLGQGLEFLIYFQGNSAPDKSGLPSDRFSAERTGGSVSTLTIQRTQQEDSAVYLCASSFLAAYNEQFFGPGTRLTVL.

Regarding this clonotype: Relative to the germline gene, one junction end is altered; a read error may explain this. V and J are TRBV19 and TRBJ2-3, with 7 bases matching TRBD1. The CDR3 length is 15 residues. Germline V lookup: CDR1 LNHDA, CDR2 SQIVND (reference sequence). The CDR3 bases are TGTGCCACTAGTACTTACAGGGGAAGCACAGATACGCAATATTTT. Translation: CATSTYRGSTDTQYF.